A single sample gave rise to the 30 T cell receptor beta chains below, sequenced in a study of T-cell reconstitution after alpha-beta-depleted transplantation in children (dated by TCRdb to about 2016). Library preparation was by PCR. Sequencing took place on an Illumina HiSeq 2500. TCR library preparation used molecular barcoding, with unique molecular identifiers applied to normalize quantification of the TCRbeta repertoire. TCRdb passed the public sequencing reads through fastp at Q25 and MiXCR, retaining productive beta sequences. Entries that share a CDR3 protein sequence are merged under the most common genes and DNA. The sample yields approximately 210,000 distinct CDR3 sequences; about 14% were counted once. Approximately 13% of the sample is held by the ten biggest clonotypes. Sequenced material: PBMCs from the stem cell graft donor, taken from the stem cell graft. These receptors all come from a human donor who donated a stem cell graft to a child with acute lymphoblastic leukemia.

This clonotype was observed at least ten times. The rearrangement uses TRBV12-3 or TRBV12-4 and TRBJ2-1, with 9 bases lining up with TRBD1. The CDR3 length is 17 residues. The junction had 19 bases not matched to a gene; V was cut back by 9 bases and J by 7 bases. CDR3 sequence (DNA): TGTGCCAGTAGTGGGACAGGGTCTCAAAAGTTCTTGAATGAGCAGTTCTTC. Translation gives CASSGTGSQKFLNEQFF.

This clonotype has at least ten counts. The gene calls are TRBV5-1 and TRBJ1-1, with a tentative D call TRBD1 (6 bases). Germline V gene data show CDR1 as SGHRS and CDR2 as YFSETQ. CDR3 length: 17 amino acids. Between the trimmed V and J ends, which lost 1 base and 1 base, there was a span of 17 bases. Written as DNA, the CDR3 is TGCGCCAGCAGCTTGTGGGGGGTGGGGGGCGAGAACACTGAAGCTTTCTTT. Translating it yields CASSLWGVGGENTEAFF.

This clonotype came up many times. The chain joins TRBV20-1 to TRBJ1-1; maybe TRBD1 (5 bases). V lost 0 bases and J lost 4, with 18 bases in between. This CDR3 contains 16 residues. Germline-derived CDR1 and CDR2 are DFQATT and SNEGSKA (reference sequence). The CDR3 here is CSAREGVGSDSTEAFF. DNA of the CDR3: TGCAGTGCTAGAGAAGGGGTTGGGAGTGATAGCACTGAAGCTTTCTTT.

This clonotype has at least ten counts. V and J are TRBV2 and TRBJ2-7; D is ambiguous. The CDR3 loop spans 13 amino acids. Germline CDR1 and CDR2: SNHLY and FYNNEI. V shed 1 base and J shed 1 base, with 5 bases lying between them. This CDR3 reads CASSEGVSYEQYF. The CDR3, as DNA: TGTGCCAGCAGTGAAGGGGTGTCCTACGAGCAGTACTTC.

This clonotype was picked up many times. This sequence joins TRBV7-9 and TRBJ2-5; the match to TRBD1 covers 7 bases. Germline CDR1 SEHNR, CDR2 FQNEAQ (reference sequence). Trimming took 6 bases from V and 4 from J; bases not matched to a gene: 2. This CDR3 has 12 residues. CDR3 DNA sequence: TGTGCCAGCAGTGACAGGGTAGAGACCCAGTACTTC. It translates to CASSDRVETQYF.

This clonotype was found many times. The rearrangement uses TRBV6-5 and TRBJ2-5; 7 bases are shared with TRBD1. Germline V gene sequence: CDR1 MNHEY, CDR2 SVGAGI. V was pared by 6 bases and J by 0 bases, with 10 bases of the junction left unmatched. CDR3 length equals 16 residues. CDR3 amino acids: CASRLYGTDYQETQYF. Written as DNA, the CDR3 is TGTGCCAGCAGATTATACGGGACAGACTACCAAGAGACCCAGTACTTC.

On this clonotype: A much larger clone lies a single base off, so this may be a read error. V usage is TRBV5-4 and J usage is TRBJ2-7; D may be TRBD1 (6 bases). Germline V lookup: CDR1 SGHNT, CDR2 YYREEE (reference sequence). The CDR3 runs to 14 residues. The V end was cut by 0 bases, the J end by 2 bases, with 9 bases between. CDR3 region: CASSLVGAAYEQYF. For the CDR3, the DNA is TGTGCCAGCAGCTTGGTGGGGGCTGCCTACGAGCAGTACTTC.

Concerning this clonotype itself: This could be a read error, since a much larger clone is one nucleotide away. The chain links TRBV29-1 to TRBJ2-3; 7 nucleotides match TRBD1. CDR1 is SQVTM, CDR2 ANQGSEA, per germline. V lost 8 bases, J lost 3 bases, and 20 bases stayed unmatched. The length of the CDR3 is 17 residues. CDR3 amino acids: CSTEDDPGTVGTDTQYF. The DNA of the CDR3 is TGCAGCACCGAGGATGACCCCGGGACAGTGGGAACAGATACGCAGTATTTT.

J is TRBJ2-2 and V is TRBV5-1; TRBD2 aligns across 11 bases. The CDR3 spans 17 residues. J lost 8 bases, V lost 1 base, and 10 bases had no gene match. CDR1 and CDR2 (germline): SGHRS, YFSETQ. Here the CDR3 DNA reads TGCGCCAGCAGCTTGAAAACTAGCGGGAGTATCTCGGGGGAGCTGTTTTTT. Its translation is CASSLKTSGSISGELFF.

The chain joins TRBV27 to TRBJ2-7; 7 bases fit TRBD1. CDR3 length equals 15 residues. The V gene's germline CDR1 is MNHEY and CDR2 SMNVEV (reference sequence). The J segment lost 6 bases and the V segment lost 3 bases, leaving 11 bases of the junction unmatched. The CDR3 bases are TGTGCCAGCAGTTTTAAGGGGGCGAAGGGGAGCGAGCAGTACTTC. This translates into CASSFKGAKGSEQYF.

A few counts support this clonotype. The rearrangement links TRBV7-2 to TRBJ2-1; TRBD1 matches 9 bases. Trimming removed 4 bases from V and 10 bases from J; junction bases left unmatched: 11. The CDR3 sequence is 15 residues long. Germline CDR1 is SGHTA and CDR2 is FQGNSA. The CDR3 loop is CASSSFTMTGGEQFF. The CDR3 region has the DNA TGTGCCAGCAGCTCCTTTACCATGACAGGGGGGGAGCAGTTCTTC.

This clonotype was counted ten times or more. V is TRBV12-3 or TRBV12-4 and J is TRBJ2-2; tentative D call: TRBD1 (6 bases). This CDR3 is 17 amino acids long. Trimming took 6 bases from V and 1 from J, leaving 18 bases between them. As DNA, the CDR3 is TGTGCCAGCAGCCGCGAGTGGGGGACAATGAACACCGGGGAGCTGTTTTTT. Its protein product is CASSREWGTMNTGELFF.

This clonotype was observed at least ten times. The rearrangement joins TRBV5-1 to TRBJ2-1; D possibly uses TRBD1 or TRBD2 (6 bases each). The CDR3 extends over 14 amino acids. In germline, CDR1 is SGHRS, CDR2 YFSETQ. Trimming took 0 bases from V and 6 from J, leaving 10 bases between them. Here the CDR3 DNA reads TGCGCCAGCAGCTTGGATCGGGGGCCCAATGAGCAGTTCTTC. This sequence encodes CASSLDRGPNEQFF.

This clonotype appeared many times. The chain uses TRBV12-3 or TRBV12-4 and TRBJ2-1; 9 nucleotides agree with TRBD2. The CDR3 has 15 residues. Germline trimming cut 6 bases from V and 6 bases from J; bases unmatched to any gene: 9. The CDR3 reads CASSFGTSLGNEQFF. CDR3 DNA: TGTGCCAGCAGCTTCGGGACTAGCCTAGGCAATGAGCAGTTCTTC.

This clonotype was seen at least ten times. A read error may produce the germline difference seen at one junction end. The gene calls are TRBV7-9 and TRBJ2-1; D gene uncertain. This CDR3 is built from 14 residues. Germline values: CDR1 SEHNR, CDR2 FQNEAQ (reference sequence). The DNA for the CDR3 is TGTGCCAGCAGCTTAGCCCTCGGCCTACCATTTGGACTCTTC. It yields the protein CASSLALGLPFGLF. The full variable domain, completed using reference TRBV7-9 and TRBJ2-1, is DTGVSQNPRHKITKRGQNVTFRCDPISEHNRLYWYRQTLGQGPEFLTYFQNEAQLEKSRLLSDRFSAERPKGSFSTLEIQRTEQGDSAMYLCASSLALGLPFGLFGPGTRLTVL.

This clonotype was observed at least ten times. The genes are TRBV7-9 and TRBJ1-5; no clear D. Germline V lookup: CDR1 SEHNR, CDR2 FQNEAQ (reference sequence). V was pared by 1 base and J by 4 bases, with 5 bases between. The CDR3 runs to 13 residues. CDR3 sequence (DNA): TGTGCCAGCAGCTTAGGCACTAATCAGCCCCAGCATTTT. Protein sequence: CASSLGTNQPQHF.

The sample holds many counts of this clonotype. The gene calls are TRBV20-1 and TRBJ2-1; D is perhaps TRBD2 (7 bases). Trimming stripped 6 bases from V and 5 bases from J, with 29 bases between. There are 18 residues in the CDR3. Germline V gene data show CDR1 as DFQATT and CDR2 as SNEGSKA (reference sequence). CDR3 in amino acids: CSATIIQGGSLSDNEQFF. As DNA, the CDR3 is TGCAGTGCCACCATTATACAGGGAGGGAGCCTATCGGACAATGAGCAGTTCTTC.

The table lists this clonotype with many counts. The chain recombines TRBV7-2 with TRBJ1-1; D remains ambiguous. This CDR3 is 14 amino acids long. V lost 2 bases to trimming and J lost 5 bases, with 12 bases between them. Germline V lookup: CDR1 SGHTA, CDR2 FQGNSA. The CDR3 sequence is CASSLNPIATEAFF. The CDR3 DNA follows: TGTGCCAGCAGCTTAAATCCCATTGCAACTGAAGCTTTCTTT. The full variable domain, rest sourced from reference TRBV7-2 and TRBJ1-1, is GAGVSQSPSNKVTEKGKDVELRCDPISGHTALYWYRQSLGQGLEFLIYFQGNSAPDKSGLPSDRFSAERTGGSVSTLTIQRTQQEDSAVYLCASSLNPIATEAFFGQGTRLTVV.

This clonotype was counted only a few times. The V gene is TRBV12-3 or TRBV12-4, the J gene TRBJ1-6, with D perhaps matching TRBD1 (6 bases). There are 15 residues in the CDR3. V was pared by 6 bases and J by 7 bases, with 16 bases between. The CDR3 is CASRPRQDVNSPLHF. The CDR3 coding sequence is TGTGCCAGCAGACCCCGACAGGATGTAAATTCACCCCTCCACTTT.

This clonotype came up many times. The chain links TRBV27 to TRBJ2-7; TRBD1 might be the D (6 bases). Germline CDR1 MNHEY, CDR2 SMNVEV (reference sequence). V was clipped by 5 bases and J by 3 bases, with 11 bases between them. This CDR3 is 13 amino acids long. CDR3 bases: TGTGCCAGCAGTCCCAGACAGGACTACGAGCAGTACTTC. Its translation is CASSPRQDYEQYF.

The table lists this clonotype with many counts. The chain joins TRBV20-1 to TRBJ2-1; TRBD2 is a possible D gene (6 bases). Trimming stripped 0 bases from V and 4 bases from J, with 16 bases between. The CDR3 contains 16 residues. CDR1 is DFQATT, CDR2 SNEGSKA, per germline (reference sequence). CDR3 sequence reads: CSARDAWASEYNEQFF. For the CDR3, the DNA is TGCAGTGCTAGAGACGCCTGGGCTAGCGAATACAATGAGCAGTTCTTC.

This clonotype was observed at least ten times. J is TRBJ1-6 and V is TRBV19; 7 positions match TRBD1. J gave up 4 bases and V 9 bases, and 9 bases lay outside the gene matches. Per the germline V gene, CDR1 is LNHDA and CDR2 is SQIVND (reference sequence). The CDR3 runs to 15 residues. This CDR3 is CASQTGTEYNSPLHF. For the CDR3, the DNA is TGTGCCAGCCAAACCGGGACAGAGTATAATTCACCCCTCCACTTT.

Many counts were recorded for this clonotype. V usage is TRBV10-3 and J usage is TRBJ2-7; TRBD1 or TRBD2 may be the D gene (5 bases each). The germline V and J ends were trimmed by 2 bases and 5 bases, with 13 bases remaining between them. Germline loops: CDR1 ENHRY, CDR2 SYGVKD. There are 14 residues in the CDR3. The DNA of the CDR3 is TGTGCCATCAGTGAGAGAGGGGCACGCGACGAGCAGTACTTC. Protein: CAISERGARDEQYF.

Concerning this clonotype itself: A much more abundant neighbour one base away suggests this may be a read error. This chain joins TRBV27 and TRBJ2-6; D is ambiguous. This CDR3 spans 17 amino acids. Germline V gene lookup returns CDR1 MNHEY and CDR2 SMNVEV (reference sequence). The CDR3 DNA reads as TGTGCCGGCAGTTTAAGCTACTCAGCAGCTGGGGCCAACGTCCTGACTTTC. This codes for CAGSLSYSAAGANVLTF.

The table lists this clonotype with many counts. The rearrangement joins TRBV10-3 to TRBJ2-1; 7 positions agree with TRBD2. V shed 5 bases and J 9 bases; nucleotides not matched to a gene: 13. Germline V gene sequence: CDR1 ENHRY, CDR2 SYGVKD. The length of the CDR3 is 15 residues. Written as DNA, the CDR3 is TGTGCCATCAGTCCACTGGAGGGAGGGCCGAGTGAGCAGTTCTTC. Translating it yields CAISPLEGGPSEQFF.

The rearrangement links TRBV29-1 to TRBJ2-7; 8 nucleotides agree with TRBD2. CDR3 size: 14 residues. Germline CDR1 is SQVTM and CDR2 is ANQGSEA. V lost 3 bases to trimming and J lost 1 base; unmatched junction nucleotides: 5. In nucleotides, the CDR3 is TGCAGCGTTGAGGGGGGGACTAGTTCCTACGAGCAGTACTTC. Protein: CSVEGGTSSYEQYF.

There are many counts of this clonotype. This rearrangement joins TRBV11-2 to TRBJ1-1; D unclear. CDR3 length: 14 residues. CDR1 is SGHAT and CDR2 is FQNNGV in the germline V gene. Trimming pared 4 bases from V and 5 bases from J, leaving 14 bases between. CDR3 residues: CASSSNSRGTEAFF. DNA for the CDR3: TGTGCCAGCAGCTCCAACTCACGCGGGACTGAAGCTTTCTTT.

This clonotype was observed many times. V is TRBV30 and J is TRBJ2-7; weak D call: TRBD2 (5 bases). Germline V lookup: CDR1 GTSNPN, CDR2 SVGIG (reference sequence). Trimming cost V 0 bases and J 0 bases, with 9 bases left between them. The CDR3 contains 14 residues. The CDR3 nucleotides read TGTGCCTGGAGTGTAGGTGGGAGCTCCTACGAGCAGTACTTC. It encodes CAWSVGGSSYEQYF.

This clonotype was detected ten times or more. The chain combines TRBV11-2 with TRBJ2-1; possibly TRBD2 for D (6 bases). The CDR3 runs 14 residues. Germline-derived CDR1 and CDR2 are SGHAT and FQNNGV. V was clipped by 5 bases and J by 9 bases, with 17 bases between them. CDR3 amino acids: CASSHIRAGPEQFF. The DNA for the CDR3 is TGTGCCAGCAGCCATATTAGGGCGGGACCTGAGCAGTTCTTC.

This clonotype was counted many times. This chain links TRBV7-9 with TRBJ2-7; no clear D. The V gene's germline CDR1 is SEHNR and CDR2 FQNEAQ (reference sequence). V was shortened by 1 base and J by 6 bases, with 10 bases between the two germline ends. The CDR3 loop spans 13 amino acids. The CDR3 coding sequence is TGTGCCAGCAGCTTAGACGGACGCCCCGAGCAGTACTTC. Amino acid sequence: CASSLDGRPEQYF.